What follows are 12 T cell receptor beta chains derived from one specimen sequenced in a study of beta chain features in type 1 diabetes. Expressed TCRB transcripts got sequenced, as all isolated RNA was reverse transcribed. Clones were sequenced by immunoSEQ multiplex PCR, and TCRdb holds only the in-frame ones, with some missing. There are hundreds of thousands of clones in the sample; over 8.5% occur only once, and 0.03% to 0.035% lies in the top ten. Source material: naive CD4+ T cells from blood. The receptors stem from a woman in her late teens or twenties in good health.

The CDR3 coding sequence is TGTGCCAGCAGTGACAGGGATCCTAGCAATCAGCCCCAGCATTTT. It translates to CASSDRDPSNQPQHF. This chain connects TRBV6-1 to TRBJ1-5; a weak D match, TRBD1 (5 bases). V was trimmed by 3 bases and J by 0 bases, leaving 9 bases between them. The germline CDR1 and CDR2 sequences are MNHNS and SASEGT. This CDR3 is 15 amino acids long.

This chain joins TRBV7-2 and TRBJ2-7, with D possibly being TRBD2 (5 bases). In germline, CDR1 is SGHTA, CDR2 FQGNSA. CDR3 size: 14 residues. V shed 4 bases and J shed 3 bases, with 13 bases lying between them. CDR3 sequence reads: CASSYSGGVYEQYF. CDR3 coding DNA: TGTGCCAGCAGCTACAGCGGTGGAGTCTACGAGCAGTACTTC.

The V and J genes are TRBV7-3 and TRBJ1-2; TRBD1 agrees at 7 bases. Trimming cost V 5 bases and J 6 bases; bases outside gene matches: 6. Germline V gives CDR1 SGHTA, CDR2 FQGTGA. The CDR3 is 13 amino acids. CDR3 in DNA: TGTGCCAGCAGCCTAGACAGGGACGATGGCTACACCTTC. Translating it yields CASSLDRDDGYTF. Full variable domain (missing parts from reference TRBV7-3 and TRBJ1-2): GAGVSQTPSNKVTEKGKYVELRCDPISGHTALYWYRQSLGQGPEFLIYFQGTGAADDSGLPNDRFFAVRPEGSVSTLKIQRTERGDSAVYLCASSLDRDDGYTFGSGTRLTVV.

The chain links TRBV5-5 to TRBJ2-5, with D maybe TRBD2 (5 bases). Per the germline V gene, CDR1 is SGHKS and CDR2 is YYEKEE (reference sequence). Trimming took 4 bases from V and 4 from J, leaving 14 bases between them. The CDR3 sequence is 14 residues long. This CDR3 is CASSAALATETQYF. The CDR3 DNA reads as TGTGCCAGCAGCGCAGCGCTAGCAACAGAGACCCAGTACTTC.

This clone was detected only a few times. The V call is TRBV6-1, the J call TRBJ2-1, with D perhaps TRBD2 (6 bases). In germline, CDR1 is MNHNS, CDR2 SASEGT. V gave up 3 bases and J gave up 0 bases, with 21 bases separating them. This CDR3 comprises 19 residues. The DNA of the CDR3 is TGTGCCAGCAGTGACGGTTTGGGTCTAGGCGGGGCCTCCTACAATGAGCAGTTCTTC. It codes for CASSDGLGLGGASYNEQFF.

J is TRBJ1-4 and V is TRBV18, with TRBD1 identical over 7 bases. The V gene's germline CDR1 is KGHSH and CDR2 LQKENI. Unmatched junction bases numbered 7, after V lost 3 bases and J lost 0 bases. This CDR3 is 17 amino acids long. Here the CDR3 DNA reads TGTGCCAGCTCACCGAGGGACAGTCAGGCAACTAATGAAAAACTGTTTTTT. It translates to CASSPRDSQATNEKLFF.

The chain couples TRBV9 to TRBJ2-5, with 12 positions matching TRBD2. Germline CDR1 SGDLS, CDR2 YYNGEE. The CDR3 has 17 residues. The V gene end was trimmed by 2 bases and the J gene end by 1 base; junction bases not matched to a gene: 6. DNA of the CDR3: TGTGCCAGCAGCGTTACCACTAGCGGGGGGATCCAAGAGACCCAGTACTTC. As protein: CASSVTTSGGIQETQYF.

With respect to this clone: The sample contains more than one DNA sequence encoding this CDR3. The J gene is TRBJ2-5, the V gene TRBV5-1, with 12 bases fitting TRBD2. J was trimmed by 2 bases and V by 4 bases; bases with no gene match: 6. Germline V gene sequence: CDR1 SGHRS, CDR2 YFSETQ. The CDR3 totals 16 residues. The CDR3 sequence is CASSPGLAGRQETQYF. The CDR3 nucleotides are TGCGCCAGCAGCCCCGGACTAGCGGGGCGACAAGAGACCCAGTACTTC.

The chain carries TRBV4-1 and TRBJ1-1; a possible D gene is TRBD1 (5 bases). The CDR3 covers 14 residues. V lost 0 bases and J 4 bases, leaving 9 bases between the germline ends. Germline V gene data show CDR1 as MGHRA and CDR2 as YSYEKL. DNA of the CDR3: TGCGCCAGCAGCCAAGAGGGGCGATTCACTGAAGCTTTCTTT. Translated: CASSQEGRFTEAFF.

The CDR3 here is CASSLGANKNIQYF. The CDR3 nucleotides read TGCGCCAGCAGCTTGGGCGCGAACAAAAACATTCAGTACTTC. This chain connects TRBV5-1 to TRBJ2-4; D remains ambiguous. The germline V and J ends were trimmed by 0 bases and 3 bases, with 7 bases remaining between them. The germline V gene encodes CDR1 SGHRS and CDR2 YFSETQ. The CDR3 is made up of 14 amino acids.

This rearrangement joins TRBV5-4 to TRBJ1-5; D is perhaps TRBD1 (6 bases). Trimming took 4 bases from V and 5 from J, leaving 16 bases between them. The CDR3 length is 15 residues. Germline V gives CDR1 SGHNT, CDR2 YYREEE (reference sequence). CDR3 residues: CASSGGRDTDQPQHF. The CDR3 DNA is TGTGCCAGCAGCGGTGGCCGGGACACCGATCAGCCCCAGCATTTT. Looking up the rest from reference TRBV5-4 and TRBJ1-5 gives the full variable domain: ETGVTQSPTHLIKTRGQQVTLRCSSQSGHNTVSWYQQALGQGPQFIFQYYREEENGRGNFPPRFSGLQFPNYSSELNVNALELDDSALYLCASSGGRDTDQPQHFGDGTRLSIL.

The gene calls are TRBV30 and TRBJ1-5, with TRBD1 matching 8 bases. This CDR3 is built from 12 residues. The V gene end was trimmed by 0 bases and the J gene end by 15 bases; junction bases not matched to a gene: 7. Germline lookup yields CDR1 GTSNPN and CDR2 SVGIG (reference sequence). The CDR3 here is CAWSVGGQGLHF. In DNA, the CDR3 is TGTGCCTGGAGTGTGGGCGGACAGGGCCTGCATTTT.